This passage covers 14 T cell receptor beta chains from one sample sequenced in a study of blood T cells in healthy people across ages. The use of a sample-barcoded 5' primer and a J-beta primer mix characterized a second PCR of roughly 6 to 11 cycles. TCRdb itself ran the 5' RACE reads through MiXCR, one entry per CDR3 protein. The table records about 1.4 million distinct CDR3 sequences, roughly 59% of them present only once. The source material was blood. Receptor source: a man between 18 and 29 years old in good health.

This clonotype has only a few counts. The rearrangement joins TRBV20-1 to TRBJ2-7, with 7 bases identical to TRBD1. Germline CDR1 is DFQATT and CDR2 is SNEGSKA (reference sequence). This CDR3 contains 13 residues. Unmatched junction bases numbered 6, after V lost 5 bases and J lost 2 bases. The CDR3 DNA reads as TGCAGTGCTCCGGACAGGCCTACCTACGAGCAGTACTTC. Translation: CSAPDRPTYEQYF.

V is TRBV7-9 and J is TRBJ2-1; D assignment may be TRBD1 or TRBD2 (5 bases each). The J call may not be correct, given that the DNA end is closer to TRBJ2-7. From germline, CDR1 is SEHNR and CDR2 FQNEAQ (reference sequence). The CDR3 consists of 15 residues. CDR3 in amino acids: CASSSGTPTYNEQYF. The CDR3 region has the DNA TGTGCCAGCAGCTCCGGGACCCCGACCTACAATGAGCAGTACTTC.

This clonotype was counted between two and nine times. V gene TRBV5-1 combines with J gene TRBJ2-4; 9 bases line up with TRBD1. The V segment lost 2 bases and the J segment 10 bases; nucleotides outside the gene matches: 7. Germline lookup yields CDR1 SGHRS and CDR2 YFSETQ. This CDR3 comprises 14 residues. In DNA form, the CDR3 reads TGCGCCAGCAGCTTCGGGGACAGGGAGACGATTCAGTACTTC. This sequence encodes CASSFGDRETIQYF.

This clonotype was detected a few times. The chain is built from TRBV20-1 and TRBJ2-1, with D possibly being TRBD2 (5 bases). The CDR3 is made up of 15 amino acids. Germline CDR1 reads DFQATT; CDR2 reads SNEGSKA (reference sequence). V was trimmed by 6 bases and J by 0 bases, leaving 15 bases between them. The CDR3: CSANPGESSYNEQFF. The CDR3 nucleotides read TGCAGTGCCAATCCCGGGGAAAGCTCCTACAATGAGCAGTTCTTC.

The chain links TRBV5-1 to TRBJ1-1; no firm D call. This CDR3 contains 13 residues. Between the trimmed V and J ends, which lost 4 bases and 6 bases, there was a span of 13 bases. In germline, CDR1 is SGHRS, CDR2 YFSETQ. This CDR3 is CASSVEEVPEAFF. The CDR3 DNA sequence: TGCGCCAGCAGCGTGGAAGAGGTACCTGAAGCTTTCTTT.

The gene calls are TRBV6-6 and TRBJ2-7; possible D gene TRBD2, 5 bases. This CDR3 is 15 amino acids long. V was clipped by 4 bases and J by 0 bases, with 13 bases between them. CDR1 is MNHNY, CDR2 SVGAGI, per germline (reference sequence). The CDR3 is CASSFQAVSSYEQYF. Here the CDR3 DNA reads TGTGCCAGCAGTTTCCAAGCGGTGAGCTCCTACGAGCAGTACTTC.

This sequence joins TRBV29-1 and TRBJ2-7, with D possibly TRBD2 on 5 matching bases. There are 13 residues in the CDR3. Germline-derived CDR1 and CDR2 are SQVTM and ANQGSEA. The V gene lost 0 bases and the J gene lost 0 bases, with 6 bases spanning the gap. This CDR3 is CSVEDGGSYEQYF. CDR3 DNA sequence: TGCAGCGTTGAAGATGGAGGCTCCTACGAGCAGTACTTC.

This chain links TRBV20-1 with TRBJ1-4; 9 positions agree with TRBD1. The V segment lost 7 bases and the J segment 0 bases; nucleotides outside the gene matches: 6. The CDR3 extends over 15 amino acids. Germline V lookup: CDR1 DFQATT, CDR2 SNEGSKA (reference sequence). The CDR3 DNA follows: TGCAGTGTACCGGGACAGGGATCAACTAATGAAAAACTGTTTTTT. Translated, it gives CSVPGQGSTNEKLFF.

The chain links TRBV5-1 to TRBJ2-4, with 8 bases that match TRBD2. Trimming removed 4 bases from V and 2 bases from J; junction bases left unmatched: 8. Germline CDR1 SGHRS, CDR2 YFSETQ. This CDR3 is built from 16 residues. The CDR3 DNA follows: TGCGCCAGCAGCCGGGGGGCGGGAGGACCCAAAAACATTCAGTACTTC. This codes for CASSRGAGGPKNIQYF.

The J gene is TRBJ1-1, the V gene TRBV29-1, with a weak D call TRBD1 (6 bases). The CDR3 has 10 amino acids. The ends were cut back, 5 bases at V and 6 bases at J, with 7 bases in the middle. Germline lookup yields CDR1 SQVTM and CDR2 ANQGSEA. Here the CDR3 DNA reads TGCAGCGTTTGGACAGCTGAAGCTTTCTTT. Its translation: CSVWTAEAFF.

This clonotype showed up just a few times. The V gene is TRBV7-9, the J gene TRBJ1-2; no clear D. V lost 4 bases, J lost 5 bases, and 14 bases lay in between. This CDR3 is built from 14 residues. Germline CDR1 is SEHNR and CDR2 is FQNEAQ (reference sequence). CDR3 in amino acids: CASSSPDGAYGYTF. Written as DNA, the CDR3 is TGTGCCAGCAGCTCCCCCGACGGTGCTTATGGCTACACCTTC.

V and J are TRBV5-4 and TRBJ1-2; D call uncertain. Deletions cut 3 bases from V and 3 bases from J, with 15 bases between. Looked up from germline, CDR1 is SGHNT and CDR2 is YYREEE (reference sequence). CDR3 length equals 15 residues. The CDR3 reads CASSSEEADYYGYTF. Written as DNA, the CDR3 is TGTGCCAGCAGCTCGGAAGAGGCAGACTACTATGGCTACACCTTC.

This chain joins TRBV5-6 and TRBJ1-1; D remains unclear. V was clipped by 1 base and J by 3 bases, with 7 bases between them. The CDR3 sequence is 13 residues long. Germline V CDR1 and CDR2: SGHDT, YYEEEE. CDR3 loop: CASSLPVDTEAFF. The CDR3, as DNA: TGTGCCAGCAGCTTGCCCGTGGACACTGAAGCTTTCTTT.

This chain uses TRBV6-6 with TRBJ1-2; D is unclear. The V and J ends lost 2 bases and 6 bases respectively, with 13 bases between them. CDR3 length: 14 amino acids. Germline V gene data show CDR1 as MNHNY and CDR2 as SVGAGI (reference sequence). This chain's CDR3 is CASSYPRTPDGYTF. CDR3 nucleotides: TGTGCCAGCAGTTACCCCAGGACGCCGGATGGCTACACCTTC.